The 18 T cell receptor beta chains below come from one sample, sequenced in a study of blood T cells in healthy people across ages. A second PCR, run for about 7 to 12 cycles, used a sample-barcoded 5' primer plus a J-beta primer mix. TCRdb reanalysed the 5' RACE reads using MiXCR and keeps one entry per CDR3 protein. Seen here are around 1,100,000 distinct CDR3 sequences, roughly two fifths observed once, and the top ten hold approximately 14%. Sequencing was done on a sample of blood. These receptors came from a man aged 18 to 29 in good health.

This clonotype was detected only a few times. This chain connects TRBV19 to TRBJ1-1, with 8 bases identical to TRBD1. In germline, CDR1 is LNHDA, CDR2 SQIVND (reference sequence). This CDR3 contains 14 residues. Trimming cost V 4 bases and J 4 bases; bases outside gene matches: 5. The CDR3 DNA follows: TGTGCCAGTAGTACCAGGGGGCGCGTCACTGAAGCTTTCTTT. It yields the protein CASSTRGRVTEAFF.

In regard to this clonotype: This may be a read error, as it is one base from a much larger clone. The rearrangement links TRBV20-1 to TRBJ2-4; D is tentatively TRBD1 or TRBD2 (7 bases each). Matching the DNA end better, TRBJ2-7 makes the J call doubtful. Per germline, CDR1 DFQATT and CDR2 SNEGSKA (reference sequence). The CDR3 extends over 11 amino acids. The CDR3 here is CSAQGGSEQYF. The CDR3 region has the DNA TGCAGTGCCCAGGGGGGGAGCGAGCAGTACTTC.

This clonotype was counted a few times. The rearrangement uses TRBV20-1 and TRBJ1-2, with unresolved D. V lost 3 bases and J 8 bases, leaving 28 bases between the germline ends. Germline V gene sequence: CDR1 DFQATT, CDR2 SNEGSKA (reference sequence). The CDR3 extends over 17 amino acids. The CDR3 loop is CSARDLTPGLSSRGYTF. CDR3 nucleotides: TGCAGTGCTAGGGACCTCACGCCGGGCCTTTCATCGAGGGGCTACACCTTC.

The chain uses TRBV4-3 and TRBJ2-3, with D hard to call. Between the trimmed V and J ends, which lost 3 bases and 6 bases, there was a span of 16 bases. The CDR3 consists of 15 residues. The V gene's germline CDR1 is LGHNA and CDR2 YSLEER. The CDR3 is CASSQGFASGDTQYF. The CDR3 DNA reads TGCGCCAGCAGCCAGGGGTTTGCGTCCGGTGATACGCAGTATTTT.

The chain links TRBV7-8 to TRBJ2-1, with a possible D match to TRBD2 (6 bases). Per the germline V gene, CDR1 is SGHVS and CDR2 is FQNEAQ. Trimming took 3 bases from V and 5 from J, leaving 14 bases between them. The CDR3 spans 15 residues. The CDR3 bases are TGTGCCAGCAGCTTTGGGTGGGGGGTAGACAATGAGCAGTTCTTC. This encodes CASSFGWGVDNEQFF.

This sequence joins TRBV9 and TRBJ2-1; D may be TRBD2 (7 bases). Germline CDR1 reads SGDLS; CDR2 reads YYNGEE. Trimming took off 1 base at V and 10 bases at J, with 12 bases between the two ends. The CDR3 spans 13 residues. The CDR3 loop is CASSVRGGTEQFF. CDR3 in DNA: TGTGCCAGCAGCGTAAGGGGGGGGACAGAGCAGTTCTTC.

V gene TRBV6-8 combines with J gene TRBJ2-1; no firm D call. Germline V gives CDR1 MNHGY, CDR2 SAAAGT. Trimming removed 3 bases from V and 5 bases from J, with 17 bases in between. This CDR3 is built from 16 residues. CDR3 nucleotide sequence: TGTGCCAGCAGTTATAATGTGGGAAGCTGGGACAATGAGCAGTTCTTC. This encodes CASSYNVGSWDNEQFF.

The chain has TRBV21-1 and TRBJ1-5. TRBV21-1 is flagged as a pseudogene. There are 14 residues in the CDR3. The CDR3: CASSKRQSEQPQHF. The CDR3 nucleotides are TGTGCCAGCAGCAAACGCCAAAGTGAACAGCCCCAGCATTTT.

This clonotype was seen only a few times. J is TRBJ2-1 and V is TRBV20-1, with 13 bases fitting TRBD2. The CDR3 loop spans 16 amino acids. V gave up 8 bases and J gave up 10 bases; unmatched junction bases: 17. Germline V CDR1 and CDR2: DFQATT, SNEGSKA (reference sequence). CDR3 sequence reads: CSCKKAGTSGVREQFF. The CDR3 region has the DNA TGCAGTTGTAAAAAGGCGGGGACTAGCGGGGTCCGGGAGCAGTTCTTC.

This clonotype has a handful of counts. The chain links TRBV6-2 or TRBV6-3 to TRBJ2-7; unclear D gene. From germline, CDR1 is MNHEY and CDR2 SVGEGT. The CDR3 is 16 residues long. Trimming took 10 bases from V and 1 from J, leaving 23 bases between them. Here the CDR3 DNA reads TGTGCCACCACGAAGGAGTCGTTTCGTTATTCCTACGAGCAGTACTTC. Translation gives CATTKESFRYSYEQYF.

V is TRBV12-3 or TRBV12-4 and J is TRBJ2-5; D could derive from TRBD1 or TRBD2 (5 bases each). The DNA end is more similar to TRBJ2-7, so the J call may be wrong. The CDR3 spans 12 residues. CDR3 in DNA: TGTGCCAGCAGTTTCCCAGGGACCGAGCAGTACTTC. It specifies CASSFPGTEQYF.

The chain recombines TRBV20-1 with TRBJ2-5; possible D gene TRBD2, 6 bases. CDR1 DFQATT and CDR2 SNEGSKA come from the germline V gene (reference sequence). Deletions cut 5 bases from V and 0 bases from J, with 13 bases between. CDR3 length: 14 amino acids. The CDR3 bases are TGCAGTGCTCGGATGGGGAGGAACCAAGAGACCCAGTACTTC. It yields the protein CSARMGRNQETQYF.

This CDR3 is CSARGSPGVTDTQYF. As DNA, the CDR3 is TGCAGTGCTAGGGGGTCCCCTGGAGTAACAGATACGCAGTATTTT. The chain couples TRBV20-1 to TRBJ2-3; D ambiguous. The CDR3 has 15 residues. The germline V and J ends were trimmed by 3 bases and 3 bases, with 16 bases remaining between them. CDR1 is DFQATT and CDR2 is SNEGSKA in the germline V gene (reference sequence).

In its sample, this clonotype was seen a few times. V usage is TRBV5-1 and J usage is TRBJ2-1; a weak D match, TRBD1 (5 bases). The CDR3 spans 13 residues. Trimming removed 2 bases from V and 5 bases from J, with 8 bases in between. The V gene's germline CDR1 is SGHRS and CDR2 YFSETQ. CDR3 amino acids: CASSFRANNEQFF. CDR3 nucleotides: TGCGCCAGCAGCTTCAGGGCCAACAATGAGCAGTTCTTC.

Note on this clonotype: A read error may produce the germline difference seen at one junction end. CDR3 amino acids: CASSVTGVGDTESFF. CDR3 sequence (DNA): TGTGCCAGCAGTGTCACAGGGGTCGGGGACACTGAATCTTTCTTT. V and J are TRBV12-3 or TRBV12-4 and TRBJ1-1; the match to TRBD1 covers 7 bases. The length of the CDR3 is 15 residues.

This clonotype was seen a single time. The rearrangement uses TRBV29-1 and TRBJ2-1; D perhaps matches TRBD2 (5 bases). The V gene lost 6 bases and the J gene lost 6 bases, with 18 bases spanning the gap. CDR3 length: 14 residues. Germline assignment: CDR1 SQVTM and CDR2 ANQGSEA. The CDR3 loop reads CSVAARLYANEQFF. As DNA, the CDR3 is TGCAGCGTCGCCGCCCGACTATATGCCAATGAGCAGTTCTTC.

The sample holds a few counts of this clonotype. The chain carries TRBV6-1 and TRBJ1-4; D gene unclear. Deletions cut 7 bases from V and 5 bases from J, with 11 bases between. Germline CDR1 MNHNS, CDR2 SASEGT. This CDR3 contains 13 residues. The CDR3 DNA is TGTGCCAGCAATACCGACTTAAATGAAAAACTGTTTTTT. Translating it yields CASNTDLNEKLFF.

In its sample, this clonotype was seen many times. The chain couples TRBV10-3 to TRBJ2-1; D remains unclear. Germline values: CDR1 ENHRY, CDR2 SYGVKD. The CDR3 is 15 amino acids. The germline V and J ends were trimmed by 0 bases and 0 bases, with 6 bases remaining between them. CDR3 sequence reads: CAISESKGSYNEQFF. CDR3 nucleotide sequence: TGTGCCATCAGTGAGTCTAAGGGCTCCTACAATGAGCAGTTCTTC.